This TCR beta chain was recovered during a study of shared clonotypes between healthy human individuals. Findings and limits, study-wide: For naive CD4 cells, around 5% of clonotypes were shared across a handful of donors.

In germline, CDR1 is MNHNY, CDR2 SVGAGI (reference sequence). CDR3 length: 13 amino acids. With 0 bases removed from V and 6 bases from J, the gap between germline ends came to 5 bases. A word on this clone: What it binds is unknown.

Original handling: Junction-only sequences without quality scores came from ImmunoSEQ, so filtering differed. The data were produced by immunoSEQ multiplex PCR, yet TCRdb's version contains in-frame clones alone and is incomplete. V and J calls and clone size are given by that table; D and trimming were obtained from the DNA. The table includes 1.6 million or so clones, roughly 96% detected once. The J gene is TRBJ2-2, the V gene TRBV6-6; D is unclear. The sequence was obtained from a man aged 25 to 40 in good health. Material for sequencing was naive CD4+ T cells sorted from blood. Indicated subset: CD45RA+ positively selected. CDR3 loop: CASSYSYPGELFF. The CDR3 region has the DNA TGTGCCAGCAGTTACTCATACCCCGGGGAGCTGTTTTTT.